This T cell receptor beta chain came from a study of blood T cell repertoires in COVID-19. As processed by the authors: Nucleated cell counts were estimated from reference gene primer amplification. The data were produced by immunoSEQ multiplex PCR, yet TCRdb's version contains in-frame clones alone and is incomplete. V and J calls and clone size are given by that table; D and trimming were obtained from the DNA. The table shows more than 350,000 clones, with just under 90% occurring only once. Trimming left V 5 bases short and J 3 bases short, with 17 bases between. The CDR3 has 16 residues. Germline V gives CDR1 MDHEN, CDR2 SYDVKM.

This rearrangement joins TRBV28 to TRBJ1-3; the D is unclear. The sequence was collected from a woman in her forties or fifties who had recovered from COVID-19. Sequenced material: PBMCs or T cells enriched from blood (not recorded which). The CDR3 loop is CASSTVQRTYGNTIYF. In DNA form, the CDR3 reads TGTGCCAGCAGTACGGTCCAGCGCACGTATGGAAACACCATATATTTT.